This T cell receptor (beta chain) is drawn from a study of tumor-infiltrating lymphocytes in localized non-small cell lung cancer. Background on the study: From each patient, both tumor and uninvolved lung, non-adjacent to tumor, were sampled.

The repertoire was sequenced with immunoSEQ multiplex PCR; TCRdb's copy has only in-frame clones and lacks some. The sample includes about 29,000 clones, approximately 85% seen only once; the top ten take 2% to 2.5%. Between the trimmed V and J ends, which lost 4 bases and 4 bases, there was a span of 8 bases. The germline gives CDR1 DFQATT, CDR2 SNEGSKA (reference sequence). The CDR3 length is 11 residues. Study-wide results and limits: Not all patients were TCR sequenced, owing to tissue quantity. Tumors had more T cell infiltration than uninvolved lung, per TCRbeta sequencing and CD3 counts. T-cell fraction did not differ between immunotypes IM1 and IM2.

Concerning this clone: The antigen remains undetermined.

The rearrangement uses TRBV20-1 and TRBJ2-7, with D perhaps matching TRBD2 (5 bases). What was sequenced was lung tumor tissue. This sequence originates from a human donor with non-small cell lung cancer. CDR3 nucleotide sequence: TGCAGTGCTACGGGGTCGTACGAGCAGTACTTC. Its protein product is CSATGSYEQYF.